What follows is one TCR beta chain and its context. Recipients were bled about 28 days pretransplant and at posttransplant days 30, 100, 180. Clones were sequenced by immunoSEQ multiplex PCR, and TCRdb holds only the in-frame ones, with some missing. The sample lists thousands of clones, 86% occurring once. The data are from a study of T cell clonotyping in hematopoietic cell transplantation. This CDR3 comprises 17 residues. The germline V and J ends were trimmed by 1 base and 4 bases, with 19 bases remaining between them. Germline V lookup: CDR1 SGHAT, CDR2 FQDESV (reference sequence). The chain couples TRBV11-1 to TRBJ2-5; D might be TRBD1 (5 bases). The source of this sequence is a female patient in her fifties who had an allogeneic stem cell transplant from an unrelated donor, so the T cells may come from the graft donor. Some clones in this sample may be carry-over from other donors' samples. The sample in question was peripheral blood mononuclear cells, obtained 180 days after allogeneic stem cell transplant. The CDR3 sequence: CASSLGAGSPEIETQYF. For the CDR3, the DNA is TGTGCCAGCAGCTTAGGGGCAGGGTCTCCCGAAATAGAGACCCAGTACTTC.